Given below is one TCR beta chain in context. The data originate from a study of shared T cell receptors in the human thymus. Germline values: CDR1 SEHNR, CDR2 FQNEAQ (reference sequence). The CDR3 contains 13 residues. V shed 10 bases and J shed 6 bases, with 19 bases lying between them. Measured with immunoSEQ multiplex PCR; TCRdb has only the in-frame clones, and not every one. The sample records 640,000 or so clones, about 90% being singletons. The same sample was also used in a study of human thymus T cells. That study adds: Those donating were healthy Finnish infants in corrective surgery for congenital heart defects. Corrective heart surgery yielded the resections from which the thymus tissue came. Overlap was high between thymic repertoires from unrelated individuals, as reported in related research.

What was sequenced was thymocytes. The source is a boy in the first two years of life with a congenital heart defect. This chain joins TRBV7-9 and TRBJ2-7, with D perhaps TRBD1 (6 bases). DNA of the CDR3: TGTGCCACCATCAGGGGTGGAGTGGGCGAGCAGTACTTC. This codes for CATIRGGVGEQYF.